The 26 T cell receptor beta chains presented below share a single source sample, sequenced in a study of T-cell reconstitution after alpha-beta-depleted transplantation in children. Molecular barcoding with unique molecular identifiers was used for the TCRbeta library. TCRdb used MiXCR to reprocess the PCR reads, holding one entry per CDR3 protein. There are 250,000 to 400,000 distinct CDR3 sequences in the sample; roughly 21% occur only once, and approximately 11% lies in the top ten. The starting material was PBMCs, mostly from graft donor cells, obtained 180 days after TCRalphabeta/CD19-depleted stem cell transplant. These receptors were collected from a male patient under 18 who had a stem cell transplant for acute lymphoblastic leukemia, so the T cells may come from the graft donor.

The V gene is TRBV6-1, the J gene TRBJ2-1; D perhaps matches TRBD2 (6 bases). Trimming shortened V by 6 bases and J by 0 bases, and 18 bases separated the two germline ends. This CDR3 contains 17 residues. The V gene's germline CDR1 is MNHNS and CDR2 SASEGT. CDR3 protein: CASSPPTGGNSYNEQFF. In DNA, the CDR3 is TGTGCCAGCAGCCCACCCACAGGAGGGAACTCCTACAATGAGCAGTTCTTC.

The chain combines TRBV7-9 with TRBJ2-5; 8 bases align to TRBD1. Germline lookup yields CDR1 SEHNR and CDR2 FQNEAQ (reference sequence). The ends lost 1 base at V and 3 bases at J; junction bases unmatched: 4. The CDR3 contains 15 residues. CDR3 nucleotide sequence: TGTGCCAGCAGCTTAGGACAGGGGACCAAAGAGACCCAGTACTTC. Protein: CASSLGQGTKETQYF.

CDR3 DNA: TGTGCCAGCAGCATTCGACTAGATCACCCTTACAATGAGCAGTTCTTC. This encodes CASSIRLDHPYNEQFF. The chain joins TRBV3-1 to TRBJ2-1, with D possibly matching TRBD2 (6 bases). The germline gives CDR1 LGHDT, CDR2 YNNKEL (reference sequence). The CDR3 length is 16 residues. The V gene lost 5 bases and the J gene lost 4 bases, with 18 bases spanning the gap.

The chain is built from TRBV6-5 and TRBJ2-5; TRBD2 matches at 9 bases. Germline V CDR1 and CDR2: MNHEY, SVGAGI. The V and J ends lost 1 base and 0 bases, in that order; junction bases with no gene match: 3. This CDR3 region has 16 residues. CDR3 sequence (DNA): TGTGCCAGCAGTTACTTCCGGACTAGCGACCAAGAGACCCAGTACTTC. It specifies CASSYFRTSDQETQYF.

This clonotype came up a few times. The chain carries TRBV10-3 and TRBJ2-7, with D possibly TRBD2 on 7 matching bases. This CDR3 has 13 residues. The V gene's germline CDR1 is ENHRY and CDR2 SYGVKD. Trimming left V 9 bases short and J 5 bases short, with 17 bases between. This CDR3 is CAIRGAGTHEQYF. As DNA, the CDR3 is TGTGCCATTCGGGGGGCAGGGACCCACGAGCAGTACTTC.

This clonotype came up many times. The J gene is TRBJ2-3, the V gene TRBV12-3 or TRBV12-4; D not certain. The CDR3 loop spans 14 amino acids. V was pared by 6 bases and J by 0 bases, with 10 bases between. The CDR3 here is CASSPSHSTDTQYF. In nucleotides, the CDR3 is TGTGCCAGCAGCCCCTCGCATAGCACAGATACGCAGTATTTT.

The chain has TRBV29-1 and TRBJ2-5, with TRBD2 identical over 11 bases. This CDR3 is built from 14 residues. With V trimmed by 7 bases and J by 2 bases, 6 bases remained unmatched. Germline assignment: CDR1 SQVTM and CDR2 ANQGSEA. The CDR3 loop reads CSGRLAGSQETQYF. CDR3 nucleotides: TGCAGCGGTCGACTAGCGGGATCTCAAGAGACCCAGTACTTC.

This sequence joins TRBV11-1 and TRBJ1-1; no definite D call. V was clipped by 2 bases and J by 8 bases, with 27 bases between them. Germline assignment: CDR1 SGHAT and CDR2 FQDESV (reference sequence). The CDR3 has 18 residues. The CDR3 DNA sequence: TGTGCCAGCAGCTTAATATTACGGACGGGCCGGGCGTCTTTCGAAGCTTTCTTT. It translates to CASSLILRTGRASFEAFF. Full variable domain (outside the CDR3, taken from reference TRBV11-1 and TRBJ1-1): EAEVAQSPRYKITEKSQAVAFWCDPISGHATLYWYRQILGQGPELLVQFQDESVVDDSQLPKDRFSAERLKGVDSTLKIQPAELGDSAMYLCASSLILRTGRASFEAFFGQGTRLTVV.

This clonotype was detected once. The chain combines TRBV20-1 with TRBJ2-7; perhaps TRBD2 as D (5 bases). The CDR3 totals 16 residues. Per the germline V gene, CDR1 is DFQATT and CDR2 is SNEGSKA (reference sequence). Trimming shortened V by 0 bases and J by 3 bases, and 18 bases separated the two germline ends. The CDR3 loop is CSARDHRGGPFYEQYF. The CDR3 nucleotides read TGCAGTGCTAGAGATCACCGAGGCGGGCCCTTCTACGAGCAGTACTTC.

The chain carries TRBV5-1 and TRBJ1-2, with no clear D. This CDR3 spans 14 amino acids. Germline V CDR1 and CDR2: SGHRS, YFSETQ. V dropped 0 bases and J dropped 4 bases, with 10 bases sitting between them. The CDR3 nucleotides are TGCGCCAGCAGCTTGGAGCCAGGACTCTATGGCTACACCTTC. Protein: CASSLEPGLYGYTF.

CDR3: CASSFLGRGRVQETQYF. The CDR3 DNA follows: TGTGCCAGCAGTTTTCTAGGGCGGGGCAGGGTCCAAGAGACCCAGTACTTC. This sequence joins TRBV12-3 or TRBV12-4 and TRBJ2-5; tentatively, D is TRBD2 (6 bases). This CDR3 has 17 amino acids. V gave up 3 bases and J gave up 1 base, with 18 bases separating them.

Ten or more counts support this clonotype. This chain joins TRBV3-1 and TRBJ1-5; unclear D gene. Between the trimmed V and J ends, which lost 1 base and 2 bases, there was a span of 3 bases. The CDR3 is 13 residues long. CDR1 and CDR2 from the germline V gene are LGHDT and YNNKEL (reference sequence). The DNA for the CDR3 is TGTGCCAGCAGCCAAGGTGGCAATCAGCCCCAGCATTTT. Its protein is CASSQGGNQPQHF.

This chain uses TRBV3-1 with TRBJ2-3, with D possibly matching TRBD2 (6 bases). This CDR3 region has 15 residues. The V gene lost 4 bases and the J gene lost 8 bases, with 19 bases spanning the gap. Germline V lookup: CDR1 LGHDT, CDR2 YNNKEL (reference sequence). In DNA form, the CDR3 reads TGTGCCAGCAGCCTGCGGTGGAGGGCGGAGACTACGCAGTATTTT. Its protein product is CASSLRWRAETTQYF.

The CDR3 sequence is CSARDLQGEIHEAFF. Here the CDR3 DNA reads TGCAGTGCTAGAGATCTACAGGGGGAGATCCATGAAGCTTTCTTT. This chain links TRBV20-1 with TRBJ1-1, with 8 bases aligning to TRBD1. The CDR3 is made up of 15 amino acids. From germline, CDR1 is DFQATT and CDR2 SNEGSKA (reference sequence). V was clipped by 0 bases and J by 7 bases; unmatched bases: 10.

V gene TRBV12-3 or TRBV12-4 combines with J gene TRBJ2-4, with TRBD2 as a possible D gene (5 bases). V was clipped by 6 bases and J by 1 base, with 13 bases between them. The CDR3 spans 15 residues. CDR3 DNA sequence: TGTGCCAGCAGCCCACCGGGAAGGGCCAAAAACATTCAGTACTTC. Translation: CASSPPGRAKNIQYF.

The rearrangement uses TRBV20-1 and TRBJ2-1, with TRBD1 matching 9 bases. With V trimmed by 5 bases and J by 7 bases, 12 bases remained unmatched. The CDR3 spans 15 residues. CDR1 is DFQATT and CDR2 is SNEGSKA in the germline V gene (reference sequence). In DNA, the CDR3 is TGCAGTGCTGCTGGGGGACAGGGCCGCAATAATGAGCAGTTCTTC. Translating gives CSAAGGQGRNNEQFF.

The chain recombines TRBV9 with TRBJ2-3; the D gene is possibly TRBD2 (6 bases). CDR1 and CDR2 from the germline V gene are SGDLS and YYNGEE. This CDR3 comprises 16 residues. V dropped 3 bases and J dropped 3 bases, with 17 bases sitting between them. The CDR3: CASSAVGTSATDTQYF. The CDR3 nucleotides are TGTGCCAGCAGCGCGGTAGGGACTTCGGCTACAGATACGCAGTATTTT.

The chain combines TRBV29-1 with TRBJ2-5; TRBD2 matches 9 bases. V lost 3 bases, J lost 1 base, and 3 bases stayed unmatched. This CDR3 contains 14 residues. Germline V CDR1 and CDR2: SQVTM, ANQGSEA. This CDR3 is CSVDGGRAQETQYF. In DNA form, the CDR3 reads TGCAGCGTTGATGGCGGGAGGGCCCAAGAGACCCAGTACTTC.

This clonotype turned up a few times. This chain's CDR3 is CASRRLELTETQYF. Here the CDR3 DNA reads TGCGCCAGCAGGAGACTAGAATTGACGGAGACCCAGTACTTC. The chain links TRBV5-1 to TRBJ2-5, with a weak D call TRBD2 (6 bases). CDR3 size: 14 residues. Germline CDR1 is SGHRS and CDR2 is YFSETQ. Trimming removed 5 bases at V and 5 bases at J, with 16 bases between.

This clonotype occurred many times. The chain links TRBV20-1 to TRBJ2-1; D not certain. V dropped 0 bases and J dropped 6 bases, with 12 bases sitting between them. CDR1 is DFQATT, CDR2 SNEGSKA, per germline (reference sequence). The CDR3 runs 14 residues. The CDR3 loop reads CSARDSGRFNEQFF. The CDR3 DNA is TGCAGTGCTAGAGATTCGGGCAGATTCAATGAGCAGTTCTTC.

The rearrangement joins TRBV18 to TRBJ2-7; D remains ambiguous. The germline V gene encodes CDR1 KGHSH and CDR2 LQKENI. Trimming shortened V by 5 bases and J by 6 bases, and 14 bases separated the two germline ends. The CDR3 spans 13 residues. The CDR3 DNA follows: TGTGCCAGCTCATCGCCCGTTGTTCTCGAGCAGTACTTC. This gives the protein CASSSPVVLEQYF.

The chain's CDR3 is CASSQDGRTGELFF. The DNA for the CDR3 is TGTGCCAGCAGCCAAGATGGGCGAACCGGGGAGCTGTTTTTT. V gene TRBV4-2 combines with J gene TRBJ2-2; D is undetermined. V was cut by 0 bases and J by 5 bases, with 7 bases left in between. Germline CDR1 LGHNA, CDR2 YNFKEQ. The CDR3 covers 14 residues.

This clonotype was seen a few times. The chain employs TRBV4-1 and TRBJ1-5; D perhaps matches TRBD1 (5 bases). The germline gives CDR1 MGHRA, CDR2 YSYEKL. The CDR3 has 15 amino acids. The V end lost 1 base, the J end lost 6 bases, and 13 bases lay between the germline ends. The CDR3 sequence is CASSQAPSGSQPQHF. The CDR3 DNA is TGCGCCAGCAGCCAAGCCCCCTCAGGGAGTCAGCCCCAGCATTTT.

This rearrangement joins TRBV7-2 to TRBJ2-2; D unclear. This CDR3 region has 13 residues. Between the trimmed V and J ends, which lost 3 bases and 5 bases, there was a span of 7 bases. The V gene's germline CDR1 is SGHTA and CDR2 FQGNSA. The CDR3 nucleotides are TGTGCCAGCAGCTTTCGCCCGACCGGGGAGCTGTTTTTT. Its translation: CASSFRPTGELFF.

This clonotype was seen more than once but under ten times. This chain joins TRBV9 and TRBJ2-7, with 9 bases matching TRBD1. The V and J ends lost 3 bases and 13 bases, in that order; junction bases with no gene match: 8. This CDR3 is 12 amino acids long. Per germline, CDR1 SGDLS and CDR2 YYNGEE. Written as DNA, the CDR3 is TGTGCCAGCAGCGCCGACAGGGGGGGGCTCTACTTC. It specifies CASSADRGGLYF.

This clonotype was detected only once. This chain connects TRBV2 to TRBJ2-7; TRBD2 agrees at 13 bases. V lost 8 bases and J lost 0; bases outside the gene matches: 7. From germline, CDR1 is SNHLY and CDR2 FYNNEI. CDR3 size: 16 residues. The CDR3 spells CASLATSGRFSYEQYF. CDR3 DNA sequence: TGTGCCAGCCTTGCGACTAGCGGGAGGTTCTCCTACGAGCAGTACTTC.